These 11 T cell receptor beta chains came from one sample sequenced in a study of cytomegalovirus exposure and HLA in healthy donors. With 60 Vbeta and 13 Jbeta primers, the PCR was carried out. Method: immunoSEQ multiplex PCR; TCRdb's copy keeps in-frame clones and lacks some. The sample lists about 120,000 clones, around 66% seen once, with about 8.3% in the top ten. What was sequenced was PBMCs. The receptors were sampled from a woman in her thirties or forties in good health and CMV-seropositive.

The rearrangement uses TRBV6-5 and TRBJ2-2, with TRBD2 identical over 9 bases. V was clipped by 5 bases and J by 7 bases; unmatched bases: 8. CDR1 is MNHEY and CDR2 is SVGAGI in the germline V gene. The CDR3 covers 15 residues. CDR3 amino acids: CASSPIAGAGGELFF. In DNA, the CDR3 is TGTGCCAGCAGTCCAATAGCGGGGGCGGGCGGGGAGCTGTTTTTT.

The rearrangement joins TRBV7-8 to TRBJ2-7; maybe TRBD1 (5 bases). Germline CDR1 and CDR2: SGHVS and FQNEAQ. This CDR3 is 15 amino acids long. Deletions cut 3 bases from V and 3 bases from J, with 15 bases between. For the CDR3, the DNA is TGTGCCAGCAGCTTTAGTCAGGGCGTTCACTACGAGCAGTACTTC. Translated, it gives CASSFSQGVHYEQYF.

This clone is a singleton in its sample. The chain has TRBV29-1 and TRBJ1-2; TRBD1 is a possible D gene (6 bases). Germline CDR1 reads SQVTM; CDR2 reads ANQGSEA. The CDR3 totals 13 residues. V lost 3 bases to trimming and J lost 3 bases, with 11 bases between them. The CDR3, as DNA: TGCAGCGTTGAGACGACAGGCCACTATGGCTACACCTTC. It translates to CSVETTGHYGYTF.

J is TRBJ2-5 and V is TRBV4-1; TRBD2 is a possible D gene (5 bases). From germline, CDR1 is MGHRA and CDR2 YSYEKL. CDR3 length: 15 amino acids. Deletions cut 0 bases from V and 4 bases from J, with 12 bases between. CDR3 loop: CASSQDLGSGETQYF. DNA for the CDR3: TGCGCCAGCAGCCAAGATCTGGGGAGCGGAGAGACCCAGTACTTC.

V gene TRBV18 combines with J gene TRBJ2-5, with a weak D call TRBD1 (6 bases). V shed 3 bases and J shed 5 bases, with 16 bases lying between them. The germline V gene has CDR1 KGHSH and CDR2 LQKENI. CDR3 length: 15 amino acids. CDR3 DNA: TGTGCCAGCTCACCGACAGGCTTCGAGTTGGAGACCCAGTACTTC. Residues: CASSPTGFELETQYF. Drawing the rest from reference TRBV18 and TRBJ2-5, the complete variable domain is NAGVMQNPRHLVRRRGQEARLRCSPMKGHSHVYWYRQLPEEGLKFMVYLQKENIIDESGMPKERFSAEFPKEGPSILRIQQVVRGDSAAYFCASSPTGFELETQYFGPGTRLLVL.

The chain uses TRBV29-1 and TRBJ2-7, with D possibly being TRBD1 (6 bases). The CDR3 consists of 12 residues. The V end lost 2 bases, the J end lost 6 bases, and 11 bases lay between the germline ends. Germline loops: CDR1 SQVTM, CDR2 ANQGSEA. In DNA, the CDR3 is TGCAGCGTTGAAATCGCAGGGGTCGAGCAGTACTTC. Translating it yields CSVEIAGVEQYF.

The chain employs TRBV2 and TRBJ1-1; D is unclear. CDR1 SNHLY and CDR2 FYNNEI come from the germline V gene. This CDR3 contains 13 residues. V dropped 6 bases and J dropped 6 bases, with 14 bases sitting between them. The CDR3 DNA reads as TGTGCCAGCAGCCGAGGTGACCACGCTGAAGCTTTCTTT. Its translation is CASSRGDHAEAFF.

V and J are TRBV7-2 and TRBJ1-5; D perhaps matches TRBD1 (5 bases). The V gene's germline CDR1 is SGHTA and CDR2 FQGNSA. There are 15 residues in the CDR3. V lost 5 bases and J 4 bases, leaving 15 bases between the germline ends. CDR3 loop: CASSQTLAGNQPQHF. The CDR3 region has the DNA TGTGCCAGCAGCCAGACTCTGGCAGGGAATCAGCCCCAGCATTTT.

This chain links TRBV19 with TRBJ1-6, with D hard to call. Looked up from germline, CDR1 is LNHDA and CDR2 is SQIVND (reference sequence). This CDR3 spans 13 amino acids. Trimming shortened V by 5 bases and J by 6 bases, and 8 bases separated the two germline ends. The CDR3 spells CASSLGSNSPLHF. The CDR3 DNA reads as TGTGCCAGTAGTCTAGGCAGTAATTCACCCCTCCACTTT.

The chain carries TRBV14 and TRBJ2-5; 7 nucleotides agree with TRBD2. This CDR3 spans 16 amino acids. V shed 0 bases, J shed 6 bases, and the junction held 10 bases outside the gene matches. CDR1 is SGHDN, CDR2 FVKESK, per germline. CDR3 residues: CASSQDVAGESKTQYF. The CDR3 nucleotides read TGTGCCAGCAGCCAAGATGTCGCGGGAGAGTCGAAGACCCAGTACTTC. The full variable domain, with the rest looked up from reference TRBV14 and TRBJ2-5, is EAGVTQFPSHSVIEKGQTVTLRCDPISGHDNLYWYRRVMGKEIKFLLHFVKESKQDESGMPNNRFLAERTGGTYSTLKVQPAELEDSGVYFCASSQDVAGESKTQYFGPGTRLLVL.

This clone has a single count. Germline is not matched at one junction end, which may reflect a read error. The genes are TRBV2 and TRBJ1-3; no definite D call. The CDR3 runs 14 residues. Germline V lookup: CDR1 SNHLY, CDR2 FYNNEI. The CDR3, as DNA: TGTGCCAGCAGAGAAGGCGCCTCTGGAAACACCATATATTTT. Residues: CASREGASGNTIYF.